The 30 T cell receptor beta chains below were found in one sample sequenced in a study of STAT5B mutations in CD4+ large granular lymphocyte leukemia. Clones were read by immunoSEQ multiplex PCR, and TCRdb kept only the in-frame ones, dropping some. The sample includes about 21,000 clones, about 80% of them seen just once. Sequenced input: CD4+ T cells from blood buffy coats. These receptors were obtained from a human donor in good health.

This clone appeared a single time. The chain links TRBV5-1 to TRBJ2-1, with 8 bases fitting TRBD2. The CDR3 consists of 14 residues. Germline V lookup: CDR1 SGHRS, CDR2 YFSETQ. V was pared by 0 bases and J by 9 bases, with 5 bases of the junction left unmatched. CDR3 residues: CASSLVASGGEQFF. In nucleotides, the CDR3 is TGCGCCAGCAGCTTGGTAGCCAGCGGGGGTGAGCAGTTCTTC.

This clone was detected only a few times. The rearrangement uses TRBV6-1 and TRBJ1-4; possibly TRBD1 for D (5 bases). Per germline, CDR1 MNHNS and CDR2 SASEGT. V lost 8 bases, J lost 3 bases, and 13 bases lay in between. The CDR3 length is 14 residues. This chain's CDR3 is CASGGGLANEKLFF. DNA of the CDR3: TGTGCCAGCGGGGGGGGTCTTGCTAATGAAAAACTGTTTTTT.

The chain employs TRBV7-2 and TRBJ2-4; tentatively, D is TRBD2 (6 bases). Germline CDR1 is SGHTA and CDR2 is FQGNSA. Trimming removed 0 bases from V and 1 base from J, with 10 bases in between. The CDR3 consists of 16 residues. CDR3 sequence reads: CASSLAGREAKNIQYF. The DNA of the CDR3 is TGTGCCAGCAGCTTAGCCGGGAGAGAGGCCAAAAACATTCAGTACTTC.

The chain is built from TRBV6-1 and TRBJ2-1, with D tentatively TRBD1 or TRBD2 (7 bases each). This CDR3 has 15 amino acids. Germline values: CDR1 MNHNS, CDR2 SASEGT. The CDR3 spells CVIRGGDSDYNEQFF. The CDR3 region has the DNA TGTGTTATTAGGGGGGGGGACAGTGACTACAATGAGCAGTTCTTC.

The chain combines TRBV2 with TRBJ2-5; a weak D match, TRBD1 (5 bases). Trimming took 7 bases from V and 2 from J, leaving 11 bases between them. CDR1 SNHLY and CDR2 FYNNEI come from the germline V gene. This CDR3 has 13 residues. The CDR3 DNA sequence: TGTGCCAGCATTCTGGACAATCAAGAGACCCAGTACTTC. It yields the protein CASILDNQETQYF.

The chain joins TRBV2 to TRBJ1-5; D may be TRBD1 (6 bases). Germline loops: CDR1 SNHLY, CDR2 FYNNEI. V was cut by 5 bases and J by 1 base, with 12 bases left in between. The CDR3 covers 15 residues. CDR3 sequence reads: CASSLDSLSNQPQHF. CDR3 bases: TGTGCCAGCAGTTTGGACAGTTTGAGCAATCAGCCCCAGCATTTT. Full variable domain (rest looked up from reference TRBV2 and TRBJ1-5): EPEVTQTPSHQVTQMGQEVILRCVPISNHLYFYWYRQILGQKVEFLVSFYNNEISEKSEIFDDQFSVERPDGSNFTLKIRSTKLEDSAMYFCASSLDSLSNQPQHFGDGTRLSIL.

The chain combines TRBV19 with TRBJ2-2, with D perhaps matching TRBD1 (5 bases). The CDR3 consists of 13 residues. V was shortened by 1 base and J by 6 bases, with 6 bases between the two germline ends. Germline V CDR1 and CDR2: LNHDA, SQIVND (reference sequence). The CDR3 coding sequence is TGTGCCAGTAGTATAGCAGGGTCCGGGGAGCTGTTTTTT. Translated, it gives CASSIAGSGELFF.

The V gene is TRBV11-3, the J gene TRBJ2-1, with 11 bases aligning to TRBD2. Germline V gene sequence: CDR1 SGHNT, CDR2 YENEEA. Losses at the gene ends were 4 bases for V and 9 bases for J; bases not matched to a gene: 5. This CDR3 is 14 amino acids long. In DNA, the CDR3 is TGTGCCAGCAGCTCGATAGCGGGAGGGGGTGAGCAGTTCTTC. The encoded protein is CASSSIAGGGEQFF.

The chain employs TRBV10-3 and TRBJ2-7; D is unresolved. Trimming stripped 2 bases from V and 4 bases from J, with 9 bases between. In germline, CDR1 is ENHRY, CDR2 SYGVKD. This CDR3 spans 13 amino acids. In DNA form, the CDR3 reads TGTGCCATCAGTGAGATAGAAACTTACGAGCAGTACTTC. Encoded protein: CAISEIETYEQYF.

The chain recombines TRBV27 with TRBJ1-2, with TRBD1 as a possible D gene (6 bases). The CDR3 totals 13 residues. Germline V CDR1 and CDR2: MNHEY, SMNVEV (reference sequence). The ends were cut back, 0 bases at V and 8 bases at J, with 10 bases in the middle. CDR3 protein: CASSLSGGGGYTF. The CDR3 DNA is TGTGCCAGCAGTTTATCGGGGGGCGGCGGCTACACCTTC.

The chain carries TRBV30 and TRBJ2-5; D ambiguous. V was pared by 1 base and J by 5 bases, with 5 bases between. CDR1 GTSNPN and CDR2 SVGIG come from the germline V gene (reference sequence). This CDR3 spans 11 amino acids. CDR3 nucleotide sequence: TGTGCCTGGAGTGCGGTGGAGACCCAGTACTTC. Translated: CAWSAVETQYF.

V and J are TRBV15 and TRBJ2-3; possibly TRBD1 for D (7 bases). Germline V gives CDR1 LNHNV, CDR2 YYDKDF (reference sequence). There are 15 residues in the CDR3. V gave up 0 bases and J gave up 7 bases, with 14 bases separating them. The CDR3 sequence is CATSRDSQGGNTQYF. CDR3 DNA: TGTGCCACCAGCAGAGATTCTCAGGGGGGAAATACGCAGTATTTT.

V usage is TRBV6-1 and J usage is TRBJ2-7; 14 bases agree with TRBD2. The germline gives CDR1 MNHNS, CDR2 SASEGT. The CDR3 is made up of 14 amino acids. Unmatched junction bases numbered 3, after V lost 4 bases and J lost 7 bases. The CDR3 DNA follows: TGTGCCAGCAGTGTGGGGACTAGCGGGAGAGAGCAGTACTTC. The encoded protein is CASSVGTSGREQYF.

The chain has TRBV10-1 and TRBJ2-1; no definite D call. The CDR3 spans 15 residues. Germline loops: CDR1 WNHNN, CDR2 SYGVQD (reference sequence). The ends were cut back, 5 bases at V and 0 bases at J, with 11 bases in the middle. The DNA for the CDR3 is TGCGCCAGCAGTCTGAAGGGCAGCTCCTACAATGAGCAGTTCTTC. Its translation: CASSLKGSSYNEQFF.

The rearrangement links TRBV28 to TRBJ1-5, with D uncertain. Germline V gene data show CDR1 as MDHEN and CDR2 as SYDVKM. V lost 5 bases and J 6 bases, leaving 8 bases between the germline ends. The CDR3 extends over 12 amino acids. CDR3 DNA: TGTGCCAGCAGTCCCTGGGGTCAGCCCCAGCATTTT. Amino acid sequence: CASSPWGQPQHF.

The chain employs TRBV21-1 and TRBJ2-3. TRBV21-1 is a listed pseudogene. The CDR3 spans 13 residues. The CDR3 nucleotides are TGTGCCAGCAGTAAAAGACCATCAGATACGCAGTATTTT. Translated, it gives CASSKRPSDTQYF.

On this clone: Other DNA sequences in this sample translate to the same CDR3. J is TRBJ1-2 and V is TRBV11-3; unclear D gene. The CDR3 covers 12 residues. The V gene lost 5 bases and the J gene lost 8 bases, with 12 bases spanning the gap. Germline V CDR1 and CDR2: SGHNT, YENEEA. Here the CDR3 reads CASSPPVGGYTF. The CDR3 coding sequence is TGTGCCAGCAGCCCCCCCGTGGGGGGCTACACCTTC.

The CDR3 here is CASSLGASSATDTQYF. Written as DNA, the CDR3 is TGCGCCAGCAGCTTGGGGGCATCTTCTGCCACAGATACGCAGTATTTT. V gene TRBV5-1 combines with J gene TRBJ2-3; no reliable D call. Germline lookup yields CDR1 SGHRS and CDR2 YFSETQ. The CDR3 spans 16 residues. Between the trimmed V and J ends, which lost 0 bases and 2 bases, there was a span of 13 bases.

This clone was seen once. This chain uses TRBV6-5 with TRBJ1-3; D is undetermined. This CDR3 spans 15 amino acids. The germline CDR1 and CDR2 sequences are MNHEY and SVGAGI. With 8 bases removed from V and 0 bases from J, the gap between germline ends came to 14 bases. Here the CDR3 reads CASASGSFSGNTIYF. The CDR3 nucleotides are TGTGCCAGCGCATCCGGATCCTTCTCTGGAAACACCATATATTTT.

This clone was detected only a few times. The chain uses TRBV25-1 and TRBJ1-2, with D possibly being TRBD1 (6 bases). Deletions cut 6 bases from V and 2 bases from J, with 13 bases between. The germline CDR1 and CDR2 sequences are MGHDK and SYGVNS. This CDR3 has 14 residues. This CDR3 is CASSVTGYNYGYTF. CDR3 bases: TGTGCCAGCAGCGTAACAGGGTACAACTATGGCTACACCTTC.

The chain carries TRBV13 and TRBJ2-7; D not resolved. The CDR3 has 13 residues. The ends were cut back, 5 bases at V and 3 bases at J, with 11 bases in the middle. Looked up from germline, CDR1 is PRHDT and CDR2 is FYEKMQ (reference sequence). The CDR3 is CASSPFGNYEQYF. In DNA, the CDR3 is TGTGCCAGCAGCCCCTTTGGGAACTACGAGCAGTACTTC.

The rearrangement uses TRBV28 and TRBJ1-5; the D is unclear. Between the trimmed V and J ends, which lost 3 bases and 1 base, there was a span of 4 bases. This CDR3 has 13 amino acids. Germline V CDR1 and CDR2: MDHEN, SYDVKM. Here the CDR3 DNA reads TGTGCCAGCAGTTTGACCAGCAATCAGCCCCAGCATTTT. Residues: CASSLTSNQPQHF. Supplemented by reference TRBV28 and TRBJ1-5, the full variable domain reads DVKVTQSSRYLVKRTGEKVFLECVQDMDHENMFWYRQDPGLGLRLIYFSYDVKMKEKGDIPEGYSVSREKKERFSLILESASTNQTSMYLCASSLTSNQPQHFGDGTRLSIL.

The chain recombines TRBV19 with TRBJ1-2; D call uncertain. V gave up 1 base and J gave up 2 bases, with 8 bases separating them. Germline CDR1 LNHDA, CDR2 SQIVND (reference sequence). There are 14 residues in the CDR3. The CDR3 coding sequence is TGTGCCAGTAGTATAGCGGCGAAAAACTATGGCTACACCTTC. Amino acids: CASSIAAKNYGYTF.

This chain uses TRBV2 with TRBJ1-1; D unresolved. Germline CDR1 SNHLY, CDR2 FYNNEI. The V gene lost 7 bases and the J gene lost 6 bases, with 15 bases spanning the gap. The CDR3 length is 13 residues. CDR3 nucleotide sequence: TGTGCCAGCACTATTGTCGGGTTCGCTGAAGCTTTCTTT. Translation gives CASTIVGFAEAFF. Looking up the rest from reference TRBV2 and TRBJ1-1 gives the full variable domain: EPEVTQTPSHQVTQMGQEVILRCVPISNHLYFYWYRQILGQKVEFLVSFYNNEISEKSEIFDDQFSVERPDGSNFTLKIRSTKLEDSAMYFCASTIVGFAEAFFGQGTRLTVV.

This clone was counted only a few times. This chain uses TRBV9 with TRBJ2-3, with 7 bases aligning to TRBD2. Germline CDR1 is SGDLS and CDR2 is YYNGEE. The CDR3 consists of 15 residues. The trim removed 4 bases at V and 5 bases at J, leaving 10 bases unmatched. The CDR3: CASSPGAGAGDTQYF. The CDR3 DNA follows: TGTGCCAGCAGCCCTGGGGCGGGAGCGGGAGATACGCAGTATTTT. Full variable domain (outside the CDR3, taken from reference TRBV9 and TRBJ2-3): DSGVTQTPKHLITATGQRVTLRCSPRSGDLSVYWYQQSLDQGLQFLIQYYNGEERAKGNILERFSAQQFPDLHSELNLSSLELGDSALYFCASSPGAGAGDTQYFGPGTRLTVL.

V usage is TRBV14 and J usage is TRBJ1-2; 7 bases align to TRBD1. Germline trimming cut 0 bases from V and 4 bases from J; bases unmatched to any gene: 8. Germline loops: CDR1 SGHDN, CDR2 FVKESK. CDR3 length equals 16 residues. The CDR3 region is CASSQDNRDRVYGYTF. CDR3 in DNA: TGTGCCAGCAGCCAAGACAATCGGGACAGAGTCTATGGCTACACCTTC.

The chain is built from TRBV4-2 and TRBJ2-3, with TRBD2 matching 12 bases. This CDR3 contains 19 residues. V was pared by 0 bases and J by 7 bases, with 14 bases of the junction left unmatched. Germline V gene lookup returns CDR1 LGHNA and CDR2 YNFKEQ. The CDR3 protein is CASSQDLLRTSGNKNTQYF. In DNA, the CDR3 is TGTGCCAGCAGCCAAGATTTACTCCGGACTAGCGGGAATAAAAATACGCAGTATTTT.

The sample holds a few counts of this clone. The V gene is TRBV30, the J gene TRBJ1-1; unclear D gene. V was shortened by 0 bases and J by 7 bases, with 9 bases between the two germline ends. The CDR3 is made up of 12 amino acids. CDR1 is GTSNPN, CDR2 SVGIG, per germline (reference sequence). This chain's CDR3 is CAWSVGFGEAFF. DNA for the CDR3: TGTGCCTGGAGTGTGGGGTTTGGTGAAGCTTTCTTT.

CDR3 sequence (DNA): TGTGCCAGCAGCCAAGACAGGGGGGCTAGCTCCTACGAGCAGTACTTC. It encodes CASSQDRGASSYEQYF. This chain uses TRBV4-2 with TRBJ2-7, with a weak D call TRBD1 (7 bases). In germline, CDR1 is LGHNA, CDR2 YNFKEQ. This CDR3 contains 16 residues. The V end was cut by 0 bases, the J end by 0 bases, with 12 bases between.

The chain's CDR3 is CASSRSPTVNNEKLFF. CDR3 DNA sequence: TGTGCCAGTAGCCGAAGCCCGACAGTCAATAATGAAAAACTGTTTTTT. The V call is TRBV19, the J call TRBJ1-4, with D perhaps matching TRBD1 (5 bases). The germline V and J ends were trimmed by 6 bases and 4 bases, with 18 bases remaining between them. The germline V gene has CDR1 LNHDA and CDR2 SQIVND (reference sequence). This CDR3 comprises 16 residues. Complete variable domain (other parts from reference TRBV19 and TRBJ1-4): DGGITQSPKYLFRKEGQNVTLSCEQNLNHDAMYWYRQDPGQGLRLIYYSQIVNDFQKGDIAEGYSVSREKKESFPLTVTSAQKNPTAFYLCASSRSPTVNNEKLFFGSGTQLSVL.